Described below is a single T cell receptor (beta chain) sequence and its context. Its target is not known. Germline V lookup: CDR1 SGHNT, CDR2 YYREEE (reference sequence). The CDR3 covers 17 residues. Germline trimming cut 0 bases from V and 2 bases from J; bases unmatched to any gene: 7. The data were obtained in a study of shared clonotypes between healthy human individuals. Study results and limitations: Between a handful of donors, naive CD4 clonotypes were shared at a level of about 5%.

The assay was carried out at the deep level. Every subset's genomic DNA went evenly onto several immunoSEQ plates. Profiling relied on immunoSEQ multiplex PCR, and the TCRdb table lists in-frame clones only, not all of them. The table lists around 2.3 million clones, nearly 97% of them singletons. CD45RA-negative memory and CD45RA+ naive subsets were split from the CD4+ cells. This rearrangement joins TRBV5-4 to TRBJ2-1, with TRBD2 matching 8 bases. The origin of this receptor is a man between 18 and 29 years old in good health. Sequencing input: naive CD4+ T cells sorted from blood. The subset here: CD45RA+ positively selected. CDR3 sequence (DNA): TGTGCCAGCAGCTTGGGGCTACTAGCGGCCCCCTACAATGAGCAGTTCTTC. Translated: CASSLGLLAAPYNEQFF.